This TCR beta chain was sequenced in a study of T-cell memory formation after mild COVID-19. The CDR3 spans 13 residues. The V gene lost 5 bases and the J gene lost 3 bases, with 11 bases spanning the gap. Germline V gene lookup returns CDR1 DFQATT and CDR2 SNEGSKA (reference sequence). One entry per CDR3 protein results from TCRdb running MiXCR on the 5' RACE reads. Of around 390,000 distinct CDR3 sequences in the sample, approximately 16% were seen once. The chain couples TRBV20-1 to TRBJ1-5; possible D gene TRBD1, 5 bases. The source is a man younger than 30 who had mild COVID-19 (a few samples of this study predate the infection). Cell type and time point are not known. The specimen was PBMCs or a T cell subset sorted from them (not recorded which). The CDR3 DNA reads as TGCAGTGCTCGCCGGGACGACAATCAGCCCCAGCATTTT. This encodes CSARRDDNQPQHF.